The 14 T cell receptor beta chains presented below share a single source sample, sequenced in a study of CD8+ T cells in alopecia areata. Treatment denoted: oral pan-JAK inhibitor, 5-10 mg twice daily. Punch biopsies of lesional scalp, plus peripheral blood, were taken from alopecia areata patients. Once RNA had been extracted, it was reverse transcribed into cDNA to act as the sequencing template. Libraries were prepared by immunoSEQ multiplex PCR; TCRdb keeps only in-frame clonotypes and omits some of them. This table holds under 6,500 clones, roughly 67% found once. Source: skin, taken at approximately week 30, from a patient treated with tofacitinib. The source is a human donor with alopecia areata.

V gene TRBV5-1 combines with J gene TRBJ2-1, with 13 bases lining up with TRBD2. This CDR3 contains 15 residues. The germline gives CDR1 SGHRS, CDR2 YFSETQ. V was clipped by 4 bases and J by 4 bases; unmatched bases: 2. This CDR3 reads CASSLGLAGYNEQFF. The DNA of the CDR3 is TGCGCCAGCAGCCTGGGACTAGCGGGGTACAATGAGCAGTTCTTC.

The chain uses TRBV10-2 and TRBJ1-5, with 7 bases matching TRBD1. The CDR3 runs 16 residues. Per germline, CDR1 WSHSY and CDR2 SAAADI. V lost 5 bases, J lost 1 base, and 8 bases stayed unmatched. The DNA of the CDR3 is TGCGCCAGCAGTAGGAGGGGGCAGGGGAGCAATCAGCCCCAGCATTTT. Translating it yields CASSRRGQGSNQPQHF.

The CDR3 loop is CASSQLGGGETQYF. The CDR3, as DNA: TGTGCCAGCAGTCAACTTGGCGGGGGGGAGACCCAGTACTTC. This rearrangement joins TRBV6-1 to TRBJ2-5, with 8 nucleotides matching TRBD2. The CDR3 length is 14 residues. Germline V lookup: CDR1 MNHNS, CDR2 SASEGT. V was pared by 5 bases and J by 5 bases, with 7 bases of the junction left unmatched.

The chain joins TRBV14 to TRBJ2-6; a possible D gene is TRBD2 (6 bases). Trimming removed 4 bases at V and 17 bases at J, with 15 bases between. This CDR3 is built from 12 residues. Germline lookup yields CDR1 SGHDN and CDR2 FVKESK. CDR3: CASSPGVGLMTF. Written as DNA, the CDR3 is TGTGCCAGCAGCCCGGGGGTGGGGCTAATGACTTTC.

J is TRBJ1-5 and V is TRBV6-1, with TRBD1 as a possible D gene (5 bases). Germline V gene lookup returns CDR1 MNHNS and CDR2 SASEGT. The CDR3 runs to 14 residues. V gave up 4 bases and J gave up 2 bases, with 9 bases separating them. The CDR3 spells CASSVTGGNQPQHF. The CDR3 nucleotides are TGTGCCAGCAGTGTAACGGGGGGCAATCAGCCCCAGCATTTT.

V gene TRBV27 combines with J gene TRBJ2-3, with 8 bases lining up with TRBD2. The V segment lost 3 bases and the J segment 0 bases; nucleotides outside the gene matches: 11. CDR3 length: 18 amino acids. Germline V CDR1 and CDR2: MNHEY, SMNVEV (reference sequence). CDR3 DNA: TGTGCCAGCAGTTTCCTGTCATATAGCGGGGATAGCACAGATACGCAGTATTTT. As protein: CASSFLSYSGDSTDTQYF.

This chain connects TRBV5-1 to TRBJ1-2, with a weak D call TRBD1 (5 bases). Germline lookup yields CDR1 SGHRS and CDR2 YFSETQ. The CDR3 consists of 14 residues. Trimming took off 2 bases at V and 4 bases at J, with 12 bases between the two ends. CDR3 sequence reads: CASSFGHRIYGYTF. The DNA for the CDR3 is TGCGCCAGCAGCTTTGGCCACAGGATCTATGGCTACACCTTC.

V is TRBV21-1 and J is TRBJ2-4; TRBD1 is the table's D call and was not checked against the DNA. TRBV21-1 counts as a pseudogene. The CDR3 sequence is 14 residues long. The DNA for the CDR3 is TGTGCCAGCAGCAAGGGGACAGGGGGCGGCATTCAGTACTTC. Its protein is CASSKGTGGGIQYF.

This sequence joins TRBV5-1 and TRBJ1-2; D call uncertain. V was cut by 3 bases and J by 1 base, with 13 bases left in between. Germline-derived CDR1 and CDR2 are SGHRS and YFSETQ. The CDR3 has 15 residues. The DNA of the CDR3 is TGCGCCAGCAGCTCACGGCTCAGAGATAACTATGGCTACACCTTC. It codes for CASSSRLRDNYGYTF. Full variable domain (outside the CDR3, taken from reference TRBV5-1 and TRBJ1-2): KAGVTQTPRYLIKTRGQQVTLSCSPISGHRSVSWYQQTPGQGLQFLFEYFSETQRNKGNFPGRFSGRQFSNSRSEMNVSTLELGDSALYLCASSSRLRDNYGYTFGSGTRLTVV.

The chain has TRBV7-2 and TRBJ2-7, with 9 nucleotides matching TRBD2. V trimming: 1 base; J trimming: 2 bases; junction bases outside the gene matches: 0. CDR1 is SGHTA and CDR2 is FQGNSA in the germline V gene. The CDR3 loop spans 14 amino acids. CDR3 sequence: CASSLGGGAYEQYF. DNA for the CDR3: TGTGCCAGCAGCTTAGGCGGGGGGGCCTACGAGCAGTACTTC.

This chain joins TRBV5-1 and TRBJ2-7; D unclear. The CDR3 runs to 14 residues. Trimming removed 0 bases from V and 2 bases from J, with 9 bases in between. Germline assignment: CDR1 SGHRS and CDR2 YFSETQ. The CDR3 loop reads CASSLGTVAYEQYF. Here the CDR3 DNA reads TGCGCCAGCAGCTTGGGGACCGTAGCCTACGAGCAGTACTTC.

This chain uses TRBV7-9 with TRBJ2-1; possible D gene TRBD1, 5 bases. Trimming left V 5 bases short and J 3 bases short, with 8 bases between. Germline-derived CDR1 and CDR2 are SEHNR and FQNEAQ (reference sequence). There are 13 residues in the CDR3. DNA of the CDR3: TGTGCCAGCAGCCAAGGGGACTACAATGAGCAGTTCTTC. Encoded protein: CASSQGDYNEQFF.

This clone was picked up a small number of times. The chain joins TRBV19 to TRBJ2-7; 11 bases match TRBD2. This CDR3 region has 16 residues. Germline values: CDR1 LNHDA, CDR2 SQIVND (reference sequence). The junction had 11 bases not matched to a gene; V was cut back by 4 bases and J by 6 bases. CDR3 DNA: TGTGCCAGTAGTACACCGACAGGACTAGCGGGTGGCGAGCAGTACTTC. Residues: CASSTPTGLAGGEQYF.

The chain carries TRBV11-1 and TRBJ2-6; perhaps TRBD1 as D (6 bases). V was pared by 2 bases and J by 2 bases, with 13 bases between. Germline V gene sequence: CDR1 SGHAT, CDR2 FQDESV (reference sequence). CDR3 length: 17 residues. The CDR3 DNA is TGTGCCAGCAGCTTAACCGGCCACAGGGCTGGGGCCAACGTCCTGACTTTC. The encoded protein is CASSLTGHRAGANVLTF. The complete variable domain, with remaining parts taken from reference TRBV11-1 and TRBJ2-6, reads EAEVAQSPRYKITEKSQAVAFWCDPISGHATLYWYRQILGQGPELLVQFQDESVVDDSQLPKDRFSAERLKGVDSTLKIQPAELGDSAMYLCASSLTGHRAGANVLTFGAGSRLTVL.